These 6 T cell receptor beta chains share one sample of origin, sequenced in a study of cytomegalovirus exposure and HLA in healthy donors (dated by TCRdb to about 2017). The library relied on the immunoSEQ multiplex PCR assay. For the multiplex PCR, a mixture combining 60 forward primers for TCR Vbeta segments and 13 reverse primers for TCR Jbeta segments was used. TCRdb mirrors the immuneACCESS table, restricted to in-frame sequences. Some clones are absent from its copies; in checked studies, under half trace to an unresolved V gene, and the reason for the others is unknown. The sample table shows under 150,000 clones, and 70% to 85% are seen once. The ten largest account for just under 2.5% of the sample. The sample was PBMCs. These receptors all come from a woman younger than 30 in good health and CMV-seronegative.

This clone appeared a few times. CDR3 DNA sequence: TGTGCCAGCAGCACGGGACAGGGGGCTAGCAATCAGCCCCAGCATTTT. This gives the protein CASSTGQGASNQPQHF. J is TRBJ1-5 and V is TRBV5-8; the match to TRBD1 covers 12 bases. The V and J ends lost 4 bases and 0 bases, in that order; junction bases with no gene match: 2. There are 16 residues in the CDR3. Germline values: CDR1 SGHTS, CDR2 YDEGEE.

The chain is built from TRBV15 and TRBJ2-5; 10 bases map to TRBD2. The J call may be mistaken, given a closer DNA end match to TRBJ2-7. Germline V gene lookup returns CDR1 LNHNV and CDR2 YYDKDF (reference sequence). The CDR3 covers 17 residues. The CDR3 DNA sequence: TGTGCCACCAGCAGAGATAGAGGGACTAGCGTCTCCTACGAGCAGTACTTC. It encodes CATSRDRGTSVSYEQYF.

CDR3 in amino acids: CASSVPGTDTQYF. The CDR3 coding sequence is TGTGCCAGCAGCGTACCCGGCACAGATACGCAGTATTTT. The rearrangement joins TRBV9 to TRBJ2-3; no definite D call. The germline V gene encodes CDR1 SGDLS and CDR2 YYNGEE. Trimming took 1 base from V and 1 from J, leaving 4 bases between them. There are 13 residues in the CDR3.

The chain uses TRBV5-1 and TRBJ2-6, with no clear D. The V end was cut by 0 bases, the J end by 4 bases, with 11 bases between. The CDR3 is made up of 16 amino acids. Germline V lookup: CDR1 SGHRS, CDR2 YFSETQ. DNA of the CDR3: TGCGCCAGCAGCTTGGCCGGCGGAGCCGGGGCCAACGTCCTGACTTTC. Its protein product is CASSLAGGAGANVLTF.

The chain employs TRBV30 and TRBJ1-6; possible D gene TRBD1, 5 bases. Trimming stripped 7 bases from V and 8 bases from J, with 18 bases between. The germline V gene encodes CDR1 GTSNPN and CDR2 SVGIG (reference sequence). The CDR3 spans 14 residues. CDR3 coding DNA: TGTGCCTACGCGGGACCCACGGCCTATTCACCCCTCCACTTT. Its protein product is CAYAGPTAYSPLHF. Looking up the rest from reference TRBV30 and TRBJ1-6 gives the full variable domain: SQTIHQWPATLVQPVGSPLSLECTVEGTSNPNLYWYRQAAGRGLQLLFYSVGIGQISSEVPQNLSASRPQDRQFILSSKKLLLSDSGFYLCAYAGPTAYSPLHFGNGTRLTVT.

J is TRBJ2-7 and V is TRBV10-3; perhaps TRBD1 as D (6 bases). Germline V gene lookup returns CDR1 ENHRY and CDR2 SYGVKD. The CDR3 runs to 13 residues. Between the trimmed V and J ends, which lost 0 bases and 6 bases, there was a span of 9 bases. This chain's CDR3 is CAISESTGSEQYF. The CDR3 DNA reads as TGTGCCATCAGTGAGTCTACAGGGAGCGAGCAGTACTTC.